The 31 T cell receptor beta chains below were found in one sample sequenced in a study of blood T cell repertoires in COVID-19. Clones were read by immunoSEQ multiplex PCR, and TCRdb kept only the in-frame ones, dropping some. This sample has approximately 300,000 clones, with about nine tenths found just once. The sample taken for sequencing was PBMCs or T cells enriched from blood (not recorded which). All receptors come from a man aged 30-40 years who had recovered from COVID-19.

The DNA of the CDR3 is TGTGCCAGCAGTTCTCGACAGGGTAGGGGGAACACTGAAGCTTTCTTT. Translated: CASSSRQGRGNTEAFF. This chain uses TRBV27 with TRBJ1-1; 7 nucleotides match TRBD1. With V trimmed by 4 bases and J by 1 base, 9 bases remained unmatched. CDR3 length: 16 residues. Germline-derived CDR1 and CDR2 are MNHEY and SMNVEV (reference sequence).

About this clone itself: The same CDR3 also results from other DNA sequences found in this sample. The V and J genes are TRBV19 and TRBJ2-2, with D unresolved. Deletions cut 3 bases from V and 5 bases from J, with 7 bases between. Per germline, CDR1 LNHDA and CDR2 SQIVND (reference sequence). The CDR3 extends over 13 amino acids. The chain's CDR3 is CASSMVRTGELFF. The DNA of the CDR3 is TGTGCCAGTAGTATGGTCAGGACCGGGGAGCTGTTTTTT.

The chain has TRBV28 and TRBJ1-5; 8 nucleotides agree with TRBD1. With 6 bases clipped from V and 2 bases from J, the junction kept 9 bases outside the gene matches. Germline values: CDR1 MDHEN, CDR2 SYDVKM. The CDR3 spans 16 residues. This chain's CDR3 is CASSPSGTGRNQPQHF. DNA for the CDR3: TGTGCCAGCAGCCCCTCGGGGACAGGCCGCAATCAGCCCCAGCATTTT.

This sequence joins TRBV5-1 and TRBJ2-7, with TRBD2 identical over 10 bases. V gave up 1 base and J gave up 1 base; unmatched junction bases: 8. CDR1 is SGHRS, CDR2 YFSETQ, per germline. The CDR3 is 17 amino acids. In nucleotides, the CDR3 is TGCGCCAGCAGCTTGTTCCTAGCGGGAGTGGGGTCCTACGAGCAGTACTTC. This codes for CASSLFLAGVGSYEQYF.

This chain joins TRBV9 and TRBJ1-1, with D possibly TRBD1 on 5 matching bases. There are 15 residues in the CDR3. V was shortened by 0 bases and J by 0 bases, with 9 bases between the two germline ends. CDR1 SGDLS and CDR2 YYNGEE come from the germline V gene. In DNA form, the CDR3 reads TGTGCCAGCAGCGTAGCGGGGGATATGAACACTGAAGCTTTCTTT. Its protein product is CASSVAGDMNTEAFF. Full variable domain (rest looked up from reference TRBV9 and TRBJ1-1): DSGVTQTPKHLITATGQRVTLRCSPRSGDLSVYWYQQSLDQGLQFLIQYYNGEERAKGNILERFSAQQFPDLHSELNLSSLELGDSALYFCASSVAGDMNTEAFFGQGTRLTVV.

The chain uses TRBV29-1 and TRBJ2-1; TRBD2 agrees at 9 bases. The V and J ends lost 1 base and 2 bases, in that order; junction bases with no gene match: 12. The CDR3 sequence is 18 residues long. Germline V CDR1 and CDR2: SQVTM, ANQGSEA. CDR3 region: CSVEGGTSSFRAYNEQFF. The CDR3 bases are TGCAGCGTTGAAGGAGGGACTAGCTCATTCAGAGCCTACAATGAGCAGTTCTTC.

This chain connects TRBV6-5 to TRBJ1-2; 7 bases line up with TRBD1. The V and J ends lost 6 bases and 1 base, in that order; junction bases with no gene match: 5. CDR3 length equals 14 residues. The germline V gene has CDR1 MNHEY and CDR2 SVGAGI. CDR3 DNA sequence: TGTGCCAGCAGCCGGACAGGAATTAACTATGGCTACACCTTC. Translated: CASSRTGINYGYTF.

DNA of the CDR3: TGTGCCAGCAGTCGGGACCAGGGGGCAGATACGCAGTATTTT. Translating gives CASSRDQGADTQYF. This chain uses TRBV27 with TRBJ2-3, with TRBD1 matching over 7 bases. The trim removed 5 bases at V and 4 bases at J, leaving 6 bases unmatched. The CDR3 totals 14 residues. The germline CDR1 and CDR2 sequences are MNHEY and SMNVEV (reference sequence).

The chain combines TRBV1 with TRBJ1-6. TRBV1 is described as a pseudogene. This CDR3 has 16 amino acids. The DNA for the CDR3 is TGCACCAGCAGCCAAGATAGGGAGTGCCTTAATTCACCCCTCCACTTT. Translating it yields CTSSQDRECLNSPLHF.

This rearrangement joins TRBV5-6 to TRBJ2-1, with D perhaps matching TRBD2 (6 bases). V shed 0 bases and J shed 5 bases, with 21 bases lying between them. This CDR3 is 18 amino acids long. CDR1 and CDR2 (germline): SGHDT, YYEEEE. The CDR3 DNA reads TGTGCCAGCAGCTTGGCCGGGAGTCGGCTAGCCGCACACAATGAGCAGTTCTTC. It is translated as CASSLAGSRLAAHNEQFF.

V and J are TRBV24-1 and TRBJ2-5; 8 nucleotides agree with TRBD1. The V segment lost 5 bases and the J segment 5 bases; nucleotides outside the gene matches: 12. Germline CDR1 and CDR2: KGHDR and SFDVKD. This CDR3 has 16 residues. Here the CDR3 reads CATSAGSGRGRETQYF. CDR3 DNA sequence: TGTGCCACCAGTGCGGGATCGGGCAGGGGGCGCGAGACCCAGTACTTC.

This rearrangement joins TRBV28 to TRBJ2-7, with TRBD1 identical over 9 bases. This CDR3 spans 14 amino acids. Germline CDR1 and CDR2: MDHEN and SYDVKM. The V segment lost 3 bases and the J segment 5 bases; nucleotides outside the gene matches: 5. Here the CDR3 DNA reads TGTGCCAGCAGTTTCGGGGACAGGGAGAACGAGCAGTACTTC. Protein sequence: CASSFGDRENEQYF.

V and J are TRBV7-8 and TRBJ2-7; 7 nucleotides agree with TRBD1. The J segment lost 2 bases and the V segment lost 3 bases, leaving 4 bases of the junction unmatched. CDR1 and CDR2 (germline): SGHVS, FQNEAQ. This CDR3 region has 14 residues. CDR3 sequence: CASSFRGSTYEQYF. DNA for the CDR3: TGTGCCAGCAGCTTCAGGGGGAGTACCTACGAGCAGTACTTC.

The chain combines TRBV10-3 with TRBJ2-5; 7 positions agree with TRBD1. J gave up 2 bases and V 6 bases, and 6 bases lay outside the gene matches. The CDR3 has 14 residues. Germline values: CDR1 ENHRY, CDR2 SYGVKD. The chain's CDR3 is CAIRPGTEQETQYF. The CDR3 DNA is TGTGCCATCAGACCAGGGACAGAGCAAGAGACCCAGTACTTC.

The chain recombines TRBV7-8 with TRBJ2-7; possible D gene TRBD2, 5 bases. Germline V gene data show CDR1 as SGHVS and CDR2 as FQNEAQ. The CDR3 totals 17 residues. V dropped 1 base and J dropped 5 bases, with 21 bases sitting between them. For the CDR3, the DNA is TGTGCCAGCAGCTTAGAATTGCAGACGGGTTTGGAGGACGAGCAGTACTTC. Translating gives CASSLELQTGLEDEQYF.

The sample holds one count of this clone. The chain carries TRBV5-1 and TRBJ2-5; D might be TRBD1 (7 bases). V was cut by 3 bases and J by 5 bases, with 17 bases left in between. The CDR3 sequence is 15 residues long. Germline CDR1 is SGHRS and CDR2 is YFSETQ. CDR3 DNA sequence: TGCGCCAGCAGCTCATGGAGGGGGCCCCGGGAGACCCAGTACTTC. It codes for CASSSWRGPRETQYF.

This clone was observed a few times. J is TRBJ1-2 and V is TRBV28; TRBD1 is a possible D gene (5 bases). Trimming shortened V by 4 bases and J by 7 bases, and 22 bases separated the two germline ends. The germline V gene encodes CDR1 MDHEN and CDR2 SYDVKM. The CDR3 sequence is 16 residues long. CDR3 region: CASSSQRPGYLVGYTF. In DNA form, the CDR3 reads TGTGCCAGCAGTTCGCAAAGACCAGGGTATCTGGTTGGCTACACCTTC.

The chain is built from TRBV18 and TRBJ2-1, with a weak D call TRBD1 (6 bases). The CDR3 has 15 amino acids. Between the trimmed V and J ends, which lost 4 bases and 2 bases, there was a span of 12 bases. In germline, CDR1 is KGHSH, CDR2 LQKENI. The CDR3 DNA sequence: TGTGCCAGCTCACTAAACAGGGACCCCTACAATGAGCAGTTCTTC. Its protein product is CASSLNRDPYNEQFF.

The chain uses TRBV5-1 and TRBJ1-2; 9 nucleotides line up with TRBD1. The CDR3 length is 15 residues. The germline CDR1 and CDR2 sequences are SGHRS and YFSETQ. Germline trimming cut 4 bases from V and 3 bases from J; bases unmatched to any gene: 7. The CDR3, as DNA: TGCGCCAGCAGCGTACAGGGGGCAGTGGACTATGGCTACACCTTC. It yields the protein CASSVQGAVDYGYTF.

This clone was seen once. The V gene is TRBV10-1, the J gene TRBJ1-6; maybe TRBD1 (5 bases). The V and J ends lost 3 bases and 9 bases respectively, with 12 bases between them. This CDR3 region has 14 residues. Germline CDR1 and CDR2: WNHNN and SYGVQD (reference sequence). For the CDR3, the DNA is TGCGCCAGCAGTGAAGCAGGGAGGACTTCACCCCTCCACTTT. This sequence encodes CASSEAGRTSPLHF.

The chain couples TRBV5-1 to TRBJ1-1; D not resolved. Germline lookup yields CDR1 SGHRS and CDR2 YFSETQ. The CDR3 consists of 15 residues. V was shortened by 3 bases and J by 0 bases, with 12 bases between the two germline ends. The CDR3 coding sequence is TGCGCCAGCAGCTACAGCTATGGGTTGAACACTGAAGCTTTCTTT. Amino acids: CASSYSYGLNTEAFF. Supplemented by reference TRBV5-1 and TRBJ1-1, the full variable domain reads KAGVTQTPRYLIKTRGQQVTLSCSPISGHRSVSWYQQTPGQGLQFLFEYFSETQRNKGNFPGRFSGRQFSNSRSEMNVSTLELGDSALYLCASSYSYGLNTEAFFGQGTRLTVV.

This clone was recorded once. The CDR3 DNA is TGCAGTGCTAGTGCCCACAGGGAGGGTAATGAAAAACTGTTTTTT. It encodes CSASAHREGNEKLFF. V is TRBV20-1 and J is TRBJ1-4; tentative D call: TRBD1 (6 bases). V gave up 3 bases and J gave up 4 bases, with 15 bases separating them. CDR1 and CDR2 from the germline V gene are DFQATT and SNEGSKA (reference sequence). CDR3 length: 15 amino acids.

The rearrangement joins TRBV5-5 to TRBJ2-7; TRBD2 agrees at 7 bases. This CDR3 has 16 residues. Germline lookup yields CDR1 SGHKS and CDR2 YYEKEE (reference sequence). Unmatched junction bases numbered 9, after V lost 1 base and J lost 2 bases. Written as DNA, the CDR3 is TGTGCCAGCAGCTTGTCACCTTGGGGGGGTACCTACGAGCAGTACTTC. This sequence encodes CASSLSPWGGTYEQYF.

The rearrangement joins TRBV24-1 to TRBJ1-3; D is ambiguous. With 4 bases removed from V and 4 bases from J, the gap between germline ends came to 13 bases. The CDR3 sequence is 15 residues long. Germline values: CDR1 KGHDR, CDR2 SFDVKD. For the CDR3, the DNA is TGTGCCACCAGTGACGCGGGCTTAGGGGGAAACACCATATATTTT. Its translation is CATSDAGLGGNTIYF.

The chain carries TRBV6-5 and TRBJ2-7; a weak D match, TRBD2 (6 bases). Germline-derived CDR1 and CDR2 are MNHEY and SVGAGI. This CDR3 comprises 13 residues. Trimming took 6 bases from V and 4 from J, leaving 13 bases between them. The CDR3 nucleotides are TGTGCCAGCAGGGCTGGACTAACTTACGAGCAGTACTTC. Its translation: CASRAGLTYEQYF.

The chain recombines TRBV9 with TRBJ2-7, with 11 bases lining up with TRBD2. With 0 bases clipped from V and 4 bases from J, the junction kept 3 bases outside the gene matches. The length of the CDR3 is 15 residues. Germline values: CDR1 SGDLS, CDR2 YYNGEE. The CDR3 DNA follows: TGTGCCAGCAGCGTAGCTCTAGCGGGAGGATACGAGCAGTACTTC. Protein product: CASSVALAGGYEQYF.

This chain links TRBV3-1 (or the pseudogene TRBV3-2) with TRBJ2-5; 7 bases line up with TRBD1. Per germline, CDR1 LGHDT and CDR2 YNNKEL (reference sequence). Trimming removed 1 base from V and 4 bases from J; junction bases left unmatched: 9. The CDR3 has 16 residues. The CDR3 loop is CASSQALSGGRETQYF. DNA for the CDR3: TGTGCCAGCAGCCAAGCTTTATCAGGGGGAAGAGAGACCCAGTACTTC.

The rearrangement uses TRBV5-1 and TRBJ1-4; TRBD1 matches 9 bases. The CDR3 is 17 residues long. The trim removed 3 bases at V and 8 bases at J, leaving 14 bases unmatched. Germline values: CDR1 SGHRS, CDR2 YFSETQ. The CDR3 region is CASSWAGTGRVWEKLFF. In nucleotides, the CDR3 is TGCGCCAGCAGCTGGGCCGGGACAGGGCGTGTGTGGGAAAAACTGTTTTTT.

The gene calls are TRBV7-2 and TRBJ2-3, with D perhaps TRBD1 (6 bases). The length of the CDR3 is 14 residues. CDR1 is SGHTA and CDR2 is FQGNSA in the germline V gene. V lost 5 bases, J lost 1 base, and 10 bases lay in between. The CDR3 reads CASSQGPRTDTQYF. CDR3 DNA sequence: TGTGCCAGCAGCCAGGGGCCCCGCACAGATACGCAGTATTTT.

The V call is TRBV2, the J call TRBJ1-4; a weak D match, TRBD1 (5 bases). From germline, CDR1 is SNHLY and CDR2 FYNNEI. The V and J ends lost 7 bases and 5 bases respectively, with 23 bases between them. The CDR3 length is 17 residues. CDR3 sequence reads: CASKYTEEGRRNEKLFF. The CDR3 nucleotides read TGTGCCAGCAAATACACGGAGGAGGGACGGAGAAATGAAAAACTGTTTTTT.

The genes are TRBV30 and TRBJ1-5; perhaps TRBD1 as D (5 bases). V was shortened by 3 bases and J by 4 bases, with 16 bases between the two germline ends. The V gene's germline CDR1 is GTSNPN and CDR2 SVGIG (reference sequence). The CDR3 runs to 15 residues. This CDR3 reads CAWSRTGGGNQPQHF. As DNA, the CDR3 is TGTGCCTGGAGCAGGACTGGGGGGGGAAATCAGCCCCAGCATTTT.